This T cell receptor beta chain was sequenced during a study of cytomegalovirus exposure and HLA in healthy donors. PCR primers comprised 60 Vbeta and 13 Jbeta primers. The protocol was immunoSEQ multiplex PCR, while the TCRdb copy is restricted to in-frame clones and leaves out a portion. This sample's table has about 140,000 clones. The CDR3 extends over 17 amino acids. The TCR sequence derives from a woman aged 18-29 years in good health and CMV-seronegative. The sequencing input was PBMCs. This rearrangement joins TRBV1 to TRBJ2-1; the table's D call, TRBD2, has no DNA check behind it. TRBV1 is noted as a pseudogene. CDR3 sequence: CTSSQDLGLAVRNEQFF. The CDR3, as DNA: TGCACCAGCAGCCAAGATCTAGGGCTAGCGGTAAGGAATGAGCAGTTCTTC.